This T cell receptor beta chain was found in a study of CD8+ T cells in alopecia areata. As for the study in general: Treated patients were dosed with oral tofacitinib, taking 5 to 10 mg twice daily.

V was pared by 2 bases and J by 5 bases, with 0 bases of the junction left unmatched. The CDR3 spans 13 residues. CDR1 LGHNA and CDR2 YNFKEQ come from the germline V gene. Extraction and reverse transcription of RNA yielded cDNA as the sequencing template. Method: immunoSEQ multiplex PCR; TCRdb's copy keeps in-frame clones and lacks some. The table lists 110,000 to 150,000 clones, under 60% of them singletons. The sample consisted of CD4+ T cells sorted from blood, taken at week 0. The rearrangement uses TRBV4-2 and TRBJ2-5, with 9 bases lining up with TRBD2. The sequence came from a human donor with alopecia areata. In DNA, the CDR3 is TGTGCCAGCAGCCAAAGCGGGGGGGAGACCCAGTACTTC. Translation: CASSQSGGETQYF.